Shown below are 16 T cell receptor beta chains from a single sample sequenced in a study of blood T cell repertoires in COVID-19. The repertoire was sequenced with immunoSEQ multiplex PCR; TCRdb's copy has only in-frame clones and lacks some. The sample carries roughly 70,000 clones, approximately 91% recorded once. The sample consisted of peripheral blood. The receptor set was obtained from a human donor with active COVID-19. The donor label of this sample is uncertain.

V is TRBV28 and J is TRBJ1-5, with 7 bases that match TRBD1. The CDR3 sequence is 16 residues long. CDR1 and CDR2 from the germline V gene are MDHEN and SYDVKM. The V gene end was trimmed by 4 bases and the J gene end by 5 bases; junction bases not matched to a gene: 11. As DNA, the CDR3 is TGTGCCAGCAGTTATGAGGGGGCCGGGGGTTATCAGCCCCAGCATTTT. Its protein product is CASSYEGAGGYQPQHF.

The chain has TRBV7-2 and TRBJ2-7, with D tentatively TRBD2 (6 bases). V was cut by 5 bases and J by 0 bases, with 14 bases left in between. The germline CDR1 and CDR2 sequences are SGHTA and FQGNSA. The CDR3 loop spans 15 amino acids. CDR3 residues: CASSPQRASSYEQYF. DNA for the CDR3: TGTGCCAGCAGCCCCCAGCGGGCCAGCTCCTACGAGCAGTACTTC.

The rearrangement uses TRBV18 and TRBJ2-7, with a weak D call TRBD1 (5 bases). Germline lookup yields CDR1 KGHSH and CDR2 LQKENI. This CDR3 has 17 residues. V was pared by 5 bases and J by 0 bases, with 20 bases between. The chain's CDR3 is CASSIGERLAASYEQYF. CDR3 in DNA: TGTGCCAGCTCAATAGGGGAAAGGTTGGCCGCCTCCTACGAGCAGTACTTC. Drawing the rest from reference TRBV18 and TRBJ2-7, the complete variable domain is NAGVMQNPRHLVRRRGQEARLRCSPMKGHSHVYWYRQLPEEGLKFMVYLQKENIIDESGMPKERFSAEFPKEGPSILRIQQVVRGDSAAYFCASSIGERLAASYEQYFGPGTRLTVT.

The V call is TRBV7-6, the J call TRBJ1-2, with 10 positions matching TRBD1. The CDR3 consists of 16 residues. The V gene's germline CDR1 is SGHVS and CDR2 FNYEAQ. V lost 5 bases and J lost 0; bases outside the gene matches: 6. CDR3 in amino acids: CASSPGTGVPNYGYTF. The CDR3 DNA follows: TGTGCCAGCAGCCCCGGGACAGGGGTACCTAACTATGGCTACACCTTC.

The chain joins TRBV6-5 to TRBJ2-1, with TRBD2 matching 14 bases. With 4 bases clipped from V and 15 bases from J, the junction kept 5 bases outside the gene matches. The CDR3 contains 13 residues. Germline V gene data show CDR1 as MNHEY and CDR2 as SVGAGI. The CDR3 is CASSFGTSGSTFF. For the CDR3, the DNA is TGTGCCAGCAGTTTCGGGACTAGCGGGAGTACGTTCTTC.

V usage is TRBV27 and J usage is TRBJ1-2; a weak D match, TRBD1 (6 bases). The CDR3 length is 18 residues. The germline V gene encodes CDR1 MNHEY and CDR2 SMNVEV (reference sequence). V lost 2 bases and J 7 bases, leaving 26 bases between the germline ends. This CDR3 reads CASSLSARSWGGEGGYTF. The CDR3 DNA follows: TGTGCCAGCAGTTTAAGCGCCCGCTCATGGGGGGGCGAGGGTGGCTACACCTTC.

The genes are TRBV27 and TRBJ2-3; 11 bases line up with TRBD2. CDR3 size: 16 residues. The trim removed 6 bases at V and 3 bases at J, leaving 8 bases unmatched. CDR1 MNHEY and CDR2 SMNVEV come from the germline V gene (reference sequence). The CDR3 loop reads CASSRLLAGATDTQYF. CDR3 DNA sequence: TGTGCCAGCAGCCGCTTACTAGCGGGAGCGACAGATACGCAGTATTTT.

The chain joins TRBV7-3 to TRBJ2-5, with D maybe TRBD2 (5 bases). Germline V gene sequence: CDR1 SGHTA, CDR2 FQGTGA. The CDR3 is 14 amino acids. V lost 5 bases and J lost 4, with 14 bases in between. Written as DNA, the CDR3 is TGTGCCAGCAGCCCCGGGGTAGCCGGAGAGACCCAGTACTTC. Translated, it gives CASSPGVAGETQYF.

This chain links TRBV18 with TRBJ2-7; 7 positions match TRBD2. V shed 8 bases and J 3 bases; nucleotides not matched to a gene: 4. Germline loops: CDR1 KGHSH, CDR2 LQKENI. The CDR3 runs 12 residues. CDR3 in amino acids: CASTGGGYEQYF. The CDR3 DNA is TGTGCCAGCACAGGCGGGGGCTACGAGCAGTACTTC.

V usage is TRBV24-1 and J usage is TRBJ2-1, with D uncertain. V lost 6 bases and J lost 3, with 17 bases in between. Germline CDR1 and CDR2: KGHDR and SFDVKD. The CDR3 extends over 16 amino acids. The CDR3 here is CATSFNGPTGYNEQFF. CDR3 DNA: TGTGCCACCAGTTTCAACGGCCCCACGGGCTACAATGAGCAGTTCTTC.

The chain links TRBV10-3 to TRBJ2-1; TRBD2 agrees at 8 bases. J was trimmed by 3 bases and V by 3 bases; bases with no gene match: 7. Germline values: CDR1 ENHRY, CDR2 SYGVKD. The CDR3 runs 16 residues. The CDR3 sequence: CAISDPTSGSYNEQFF. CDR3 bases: TGTGCCATCAGTGACCCCACTAGCGGAAGCTACAATGAGCAGTTCTTC.

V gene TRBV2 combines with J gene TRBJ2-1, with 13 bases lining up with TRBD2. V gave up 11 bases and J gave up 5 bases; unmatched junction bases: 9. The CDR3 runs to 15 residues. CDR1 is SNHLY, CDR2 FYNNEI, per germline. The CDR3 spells CAGAGTSGNNNEQFF. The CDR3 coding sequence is TGTGCCGGGGCCGGGACTAGCGGGAACAACAATGAGCAGTTCTTC.

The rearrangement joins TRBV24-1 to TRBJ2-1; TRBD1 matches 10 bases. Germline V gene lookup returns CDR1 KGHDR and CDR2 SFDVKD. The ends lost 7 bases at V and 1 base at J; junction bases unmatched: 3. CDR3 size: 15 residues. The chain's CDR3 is CATSRQGASYNEQFF. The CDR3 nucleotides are TGTGCCACCAGCAGACAGGGGGCATCCTACAATGAGCAGTTCTTC.

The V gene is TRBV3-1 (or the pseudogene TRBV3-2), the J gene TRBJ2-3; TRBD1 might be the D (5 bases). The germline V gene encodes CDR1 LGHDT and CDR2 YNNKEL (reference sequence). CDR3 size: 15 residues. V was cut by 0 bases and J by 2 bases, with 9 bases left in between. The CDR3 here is CASSQDRGNTDTQYF. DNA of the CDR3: TGTGCCAGCAGCCAAGATAGGGGAAACACAGATACGCAGTATTTT.

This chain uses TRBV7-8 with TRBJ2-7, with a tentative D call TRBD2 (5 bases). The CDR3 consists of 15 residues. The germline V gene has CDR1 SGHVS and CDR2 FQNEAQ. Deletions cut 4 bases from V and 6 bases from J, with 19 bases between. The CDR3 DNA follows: TGTGCCAGCAGCTCTTCGGGCGGGCCTACTTCCGAGCAGTACTTC. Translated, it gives CASSSSGGPTSEQYF.

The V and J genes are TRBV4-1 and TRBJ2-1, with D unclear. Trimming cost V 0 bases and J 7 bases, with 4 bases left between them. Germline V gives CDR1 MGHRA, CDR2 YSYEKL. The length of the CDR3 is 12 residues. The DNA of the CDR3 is TGCGCCAGCAGCCAAGAGAGGAATGAGCAGTTCTTC. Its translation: CASSQERNEQFF.